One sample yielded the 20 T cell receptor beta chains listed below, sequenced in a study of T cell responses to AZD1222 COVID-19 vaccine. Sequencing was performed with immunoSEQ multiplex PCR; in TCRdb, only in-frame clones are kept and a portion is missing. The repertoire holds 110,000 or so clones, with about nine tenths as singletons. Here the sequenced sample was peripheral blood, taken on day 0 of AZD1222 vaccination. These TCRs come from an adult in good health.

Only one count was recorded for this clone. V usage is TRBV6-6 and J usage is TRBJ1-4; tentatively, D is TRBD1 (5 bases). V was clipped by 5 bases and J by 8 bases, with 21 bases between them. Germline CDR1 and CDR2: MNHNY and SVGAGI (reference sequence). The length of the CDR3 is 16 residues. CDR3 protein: CASSRLGARVEEKLFF. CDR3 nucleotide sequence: TGTGCCAGCAGTCGACTCGGGGCCCGAGTCGAAGAAAAACTGTTTTTT.

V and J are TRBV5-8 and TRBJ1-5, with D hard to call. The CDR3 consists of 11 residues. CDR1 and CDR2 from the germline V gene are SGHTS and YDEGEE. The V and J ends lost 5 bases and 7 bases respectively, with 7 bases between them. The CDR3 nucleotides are TGTGCCAGCAGAGTAGGCCAGCCCCAGCATTTT. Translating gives CASRVGQPQHF.

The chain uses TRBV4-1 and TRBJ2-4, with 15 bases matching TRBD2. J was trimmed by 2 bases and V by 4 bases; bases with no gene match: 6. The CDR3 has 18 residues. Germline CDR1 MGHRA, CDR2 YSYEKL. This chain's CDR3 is CASSLGLAGGLPKNIQYF. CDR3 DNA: TGCGCCAGCAGCCTCGGACTAGCGGGGGGGTTACCCAAAAACATTCAGTACTTC.

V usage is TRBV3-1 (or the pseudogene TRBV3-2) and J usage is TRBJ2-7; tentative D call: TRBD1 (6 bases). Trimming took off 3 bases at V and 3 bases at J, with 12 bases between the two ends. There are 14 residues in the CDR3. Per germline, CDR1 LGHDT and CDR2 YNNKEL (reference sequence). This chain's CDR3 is CASSHRGAGYEQYF. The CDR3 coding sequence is TGTGCCAGCAGCCACAGGGGCGCGGGCTACGAGCAGTACTTC.

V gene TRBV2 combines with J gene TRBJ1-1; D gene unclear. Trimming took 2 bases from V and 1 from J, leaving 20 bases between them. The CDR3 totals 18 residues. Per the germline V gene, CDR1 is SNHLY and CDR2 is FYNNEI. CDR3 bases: TGTGCCAGCAGTGAATCTCTCAACCCCGCAGTCCCGAACACTGAAGCTTTCTTT. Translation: CASSESLNPAVPNTEAFF. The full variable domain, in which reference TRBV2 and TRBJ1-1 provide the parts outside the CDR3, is EPEVTQTPSHQVTQMGQEVILRCVPISNHLYFYWYRQILGQKVEFLVSFYNNEISEKSEIFDDQFSVERPDGSNFTLKIRSTKLEDSAMYFCASSESLNPAVPNTEAFFGQGTRLTVV.

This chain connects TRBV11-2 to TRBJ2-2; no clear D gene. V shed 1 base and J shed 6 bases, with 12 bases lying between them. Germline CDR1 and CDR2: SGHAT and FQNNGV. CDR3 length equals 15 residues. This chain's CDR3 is CASSLGQFSAGELFF. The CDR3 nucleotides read TGTGCCAGCAGCTTAGGTCAGTTTTCGGCCGGGGAGCTGTTTTTT.

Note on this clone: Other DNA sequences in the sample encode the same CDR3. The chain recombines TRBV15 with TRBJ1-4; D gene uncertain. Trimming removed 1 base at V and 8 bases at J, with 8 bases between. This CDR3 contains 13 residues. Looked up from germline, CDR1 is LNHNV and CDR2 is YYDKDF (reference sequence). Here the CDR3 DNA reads TGTGCCACCAGCAGAGTTCCATCCGAAAAACTGTTTTTT. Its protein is CATSRVPSEKLFF.

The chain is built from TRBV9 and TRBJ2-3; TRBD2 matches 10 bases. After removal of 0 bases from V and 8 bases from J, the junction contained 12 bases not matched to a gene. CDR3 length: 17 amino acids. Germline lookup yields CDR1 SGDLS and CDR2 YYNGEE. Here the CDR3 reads CASSVGRTSGSHGTQYF. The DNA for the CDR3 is TGTGCCAGCAGCGTAGGGAGGACTAGCGGCTCCCACGGTACGCAGTATTTT. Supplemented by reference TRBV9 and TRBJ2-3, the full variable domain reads DSGVTQTPKHLITATGQRVTLRCSPRSGDLSVYWYQQSLDQGLQFLIQYYNGEERAKGNILERFSAQQFPDLHSELNLSSLELGDSALYFCASSVGRTSGSHGTQYFGPGTRLTVL.

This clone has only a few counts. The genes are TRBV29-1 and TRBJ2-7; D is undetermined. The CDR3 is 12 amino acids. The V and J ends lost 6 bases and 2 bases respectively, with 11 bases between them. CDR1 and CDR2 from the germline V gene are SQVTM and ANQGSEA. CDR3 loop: CSVIRAPYEQYF. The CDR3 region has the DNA TGCAGCGTAATCCGGGCCCCCTACGAGCAGTACTTC.

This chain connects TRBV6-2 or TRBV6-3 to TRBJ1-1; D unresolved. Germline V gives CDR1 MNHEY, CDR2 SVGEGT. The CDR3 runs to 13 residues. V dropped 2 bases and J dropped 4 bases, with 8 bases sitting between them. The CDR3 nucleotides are TGTGCCAGCAGTTACGTGGAGCGCACTGAAGCTTTCTTT. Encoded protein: CASSYVERTEAFF.

The CDR3 DNA reads TGTGCCAGCAGTTACTCGGACTTCCTCTCCCCCTACGAGCAGTACTTC. Translation: CASSYSDFLSPYEQYF. V and J are TRBV6-2 or TRBV6-3 and TRBJ2-7, with D perhaps matching TRBD2 (5 bases). There are 16 residues in the CDR3. The V gene's germline CDR1 is MNHEY and CDR2 SVGEGT. Trimming removed 0 bases from V and 2 bases from J, with 14 bases in between.

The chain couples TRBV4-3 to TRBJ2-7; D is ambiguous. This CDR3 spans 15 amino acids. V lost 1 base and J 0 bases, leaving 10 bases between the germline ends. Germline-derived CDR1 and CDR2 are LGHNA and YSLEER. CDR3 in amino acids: CASSQGHIASYEQYF. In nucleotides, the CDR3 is TGCGCCAGCAGCCAAGGGCATATAGCCTCCTACGAGCAGTACTTC.

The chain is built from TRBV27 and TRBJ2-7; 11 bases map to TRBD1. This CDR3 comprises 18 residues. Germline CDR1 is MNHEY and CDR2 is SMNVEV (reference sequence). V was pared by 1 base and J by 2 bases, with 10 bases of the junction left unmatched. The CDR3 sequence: CASSLYGQGARNPYEQYF. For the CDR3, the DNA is TGTGCCAGCAGTTTATATGGACAGGGGGCGCGGAATCCCTACGAGCAGTACTTC.

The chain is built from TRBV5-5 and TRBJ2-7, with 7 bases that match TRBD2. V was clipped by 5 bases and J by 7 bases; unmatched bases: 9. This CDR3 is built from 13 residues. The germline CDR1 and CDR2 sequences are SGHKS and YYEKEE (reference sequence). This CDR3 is CASSFGLGGEQYF. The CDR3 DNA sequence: TGTGCCAGCAGTTTCGGACTAGGTGGTGAGCAGTACTTC.

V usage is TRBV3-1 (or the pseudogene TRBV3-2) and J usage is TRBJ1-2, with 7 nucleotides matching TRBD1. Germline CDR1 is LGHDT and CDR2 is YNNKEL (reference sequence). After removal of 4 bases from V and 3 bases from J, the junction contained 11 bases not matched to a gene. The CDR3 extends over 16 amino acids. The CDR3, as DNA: TGTGCCAGCAGCCTCTCGGTAGGGGGCTATTACTATGGCTACACCTTC. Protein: CASSLSVGGYYYGYTF.

The CDR3 loop is CASSSRRGADTQYF. The CDR3 bases are TGTGCCAGTAGTAGCCGGCGGGGGGCAGATACGCAGTATTTT. The chain joins TRBV19 to TRBJ2-3, with 8 bases matching TRBD2. The CDR3 has 14 residues. Trimming removed 4 bases from V and 4 bases from J; junction bases left unmatched: 4. Germline V gene data show CDR1 as LNHDA and CDR2 as SQIVND (reference sequence).

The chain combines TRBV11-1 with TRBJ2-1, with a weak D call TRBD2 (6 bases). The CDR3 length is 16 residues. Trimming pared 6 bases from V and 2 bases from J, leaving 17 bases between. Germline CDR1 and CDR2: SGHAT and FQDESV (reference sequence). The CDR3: CASRTARAGTYNEQFF. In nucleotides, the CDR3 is TGTGCCAGCAGAACGGCGAGGGCGGGAACCTACAATGAGCAGTTCTTC.

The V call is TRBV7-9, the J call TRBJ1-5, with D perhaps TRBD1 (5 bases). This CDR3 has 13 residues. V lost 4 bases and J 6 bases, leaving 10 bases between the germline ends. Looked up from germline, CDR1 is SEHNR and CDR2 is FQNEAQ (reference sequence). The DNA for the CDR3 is TGTGCCAGCAGCTCTCAGGGTCGTCAGCCCCAGCATTTT. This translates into CASSSQGRQPQHF. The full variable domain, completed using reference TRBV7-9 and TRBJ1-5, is DTGVSQNPRHKITKRGQNVTFRCDPISEHNRLYWYRQTLGQGPEFLTYFQNEAQLEKSRLLSDRFSAERPKGSFSTLEIQRTEQGDSAMYLCASSSQGRQPQHFGDGTRLSIL.

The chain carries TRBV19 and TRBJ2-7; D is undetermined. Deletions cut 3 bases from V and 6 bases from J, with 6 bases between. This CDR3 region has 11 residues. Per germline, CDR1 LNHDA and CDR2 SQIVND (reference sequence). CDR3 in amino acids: CASSMSAEQYF. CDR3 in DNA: TGTGCCAGTAGTATGAGCGCCGAGCAGTACTTC.

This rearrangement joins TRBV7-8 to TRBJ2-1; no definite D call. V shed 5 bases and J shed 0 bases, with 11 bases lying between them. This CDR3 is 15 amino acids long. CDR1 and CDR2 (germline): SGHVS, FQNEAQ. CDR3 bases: TGTGCCAGCAGCCCGGGCCGGAGCTCCTACAATGAGCAGTTCTTC. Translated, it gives CASSPGRSSYNEQFF.